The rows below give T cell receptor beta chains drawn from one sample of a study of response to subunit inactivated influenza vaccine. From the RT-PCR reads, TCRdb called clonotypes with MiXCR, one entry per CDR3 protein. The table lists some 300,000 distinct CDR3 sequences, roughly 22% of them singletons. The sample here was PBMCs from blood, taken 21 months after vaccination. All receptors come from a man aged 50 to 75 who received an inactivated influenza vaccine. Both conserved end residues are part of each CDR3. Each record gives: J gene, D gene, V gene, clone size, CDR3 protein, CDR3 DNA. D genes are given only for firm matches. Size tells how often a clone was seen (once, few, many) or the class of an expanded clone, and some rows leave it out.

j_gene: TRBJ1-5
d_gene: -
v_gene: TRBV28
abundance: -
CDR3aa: CASSLFPSDRYFSNQPQHF
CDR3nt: TGTGCCAGCAGTTTATTTCCCTCTGACAGGTATTTTAGCAATCAGCCCCAGCATTTT

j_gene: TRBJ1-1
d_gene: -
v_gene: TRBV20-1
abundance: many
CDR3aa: CSARQVNTEAFF
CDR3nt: TGCAGTGCTAGACAGGTGAACACTGAAGCTTTCTTT

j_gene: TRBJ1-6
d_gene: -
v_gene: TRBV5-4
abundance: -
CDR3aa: CASSVRDGNSPLHF
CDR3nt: TGTGCCAGCAGCGTCCGGGACGGAAATTCACCCCTCCACTTT

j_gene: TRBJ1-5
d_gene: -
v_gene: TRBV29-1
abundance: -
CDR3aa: CSVTPGGLGQPQHF
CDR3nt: TGCAGCGTTACTCCGGGGGGCTTGGGGCAGCCCCAGCATTTT

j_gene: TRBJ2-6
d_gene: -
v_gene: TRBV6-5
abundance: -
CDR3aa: CASSYLGRGSSGANVLTF
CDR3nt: TGTGCCAGCAGTTACTTGGGCAGGGGTTCCTCTGGGGCCAACGTCCTGACTTTC

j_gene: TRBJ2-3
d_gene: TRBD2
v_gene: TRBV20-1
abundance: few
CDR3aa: CSAPTSGYTDTQYF
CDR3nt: TGCAGTGCCCCGACTAGCGGCTACACAGATACGCAGTATTTT

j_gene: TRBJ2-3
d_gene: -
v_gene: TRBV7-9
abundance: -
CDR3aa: CASSLAGAPNGPDTQYF
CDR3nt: TGTGCCAGCAGCTTAGCTGGGGCCCCCAACGGCCCAGATACGCAGTATTTT

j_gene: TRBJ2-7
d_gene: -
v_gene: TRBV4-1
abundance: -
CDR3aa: CASSQALNTPYEQYF
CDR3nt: TGCGCCAGCAGCCAAGCTCTCAACACCCCCTACGAGCAGTACTTC

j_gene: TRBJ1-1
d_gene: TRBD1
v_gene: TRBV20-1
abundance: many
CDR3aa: CSARDRGRLNTEAFF
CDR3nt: TGCAGTGCTAGGGACAGGGGACGATTAAACACTGAAGCTTTCTTT

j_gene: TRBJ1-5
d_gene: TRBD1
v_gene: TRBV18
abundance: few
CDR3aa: CASSEGTGARAQHF
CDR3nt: TGTGCCAGCTCGGAAGGGACAGGGGCCCGGGCCCAGCATTTT

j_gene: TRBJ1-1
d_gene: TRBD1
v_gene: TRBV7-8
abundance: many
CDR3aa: CASSTYRNRGGGEAFF
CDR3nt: TGTGCCAGCAGCACTTACCGAAACAGGGGAGGAGGGGAAGCTTTCTTT

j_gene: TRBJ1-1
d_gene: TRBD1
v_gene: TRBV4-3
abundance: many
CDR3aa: CASSQVPGQENTEAFF
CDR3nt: TGCGCCAGCAGCCAAGTTCCCGGACAGGAGAACACTGAAGCTTTCTTT

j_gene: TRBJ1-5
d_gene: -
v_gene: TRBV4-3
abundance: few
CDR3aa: CASSQYREGNQPQHF
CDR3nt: TGCGCCAGCAGCCAATATAGGGAGGGAAATCAGCCCCAGCATTTT

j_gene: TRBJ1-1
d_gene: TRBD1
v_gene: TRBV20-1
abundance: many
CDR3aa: CSGVPGGLGAFF
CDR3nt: TGCAGTGGAGTGCCAGGGGGCTTGGGAGCTTTCTTT

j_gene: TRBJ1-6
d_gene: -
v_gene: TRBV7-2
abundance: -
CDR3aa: CASGISVYNSPLHF
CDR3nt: TGTGCCAGCGGGATCTCAGTATATAATTCACCCCTCCACTTT

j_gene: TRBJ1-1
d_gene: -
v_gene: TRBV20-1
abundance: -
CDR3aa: CSAGVRAATEAFF
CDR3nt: TGCAGTGCTGGGGTGCGGGCAGCCACTGAAGCTTTCTTT

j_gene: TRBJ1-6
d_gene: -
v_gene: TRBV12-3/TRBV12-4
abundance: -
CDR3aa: CASRGLTEYNSPLHF
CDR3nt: TGTGCCAGCAGAGGGTTGACGGAATATAATTCACCCCTCCACTTT

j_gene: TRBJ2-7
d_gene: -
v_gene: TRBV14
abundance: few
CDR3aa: CASSWRQARYREQYF
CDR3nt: TGTGCCAGCAGCTGGAGACAGGCGAGGTATAGAGAGCAGTACTTC

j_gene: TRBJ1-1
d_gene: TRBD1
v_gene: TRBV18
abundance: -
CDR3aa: CASSRSLTGTGTTEAFF
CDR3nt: TGTGCCAGCTCACGGAGCCTAACCGGGACAGGGACGACTGAAGCTTTCTTT

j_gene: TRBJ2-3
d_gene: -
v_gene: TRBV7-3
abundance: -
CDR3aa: CASSSSSADTQYF
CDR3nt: TGTGCCAGCAGCTCATCGAGCGCAGATACGCAGTATTTT

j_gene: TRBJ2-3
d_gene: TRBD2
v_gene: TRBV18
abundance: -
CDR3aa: CASSPYSPGLAIGDTQYF
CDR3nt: TGTGCCAGCTCACCGTATAGTCCGGGACTAGCGATTGGAGATACGCAGTATTTT

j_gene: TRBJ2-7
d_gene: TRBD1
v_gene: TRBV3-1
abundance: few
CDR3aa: CASSPWTGGYEQYF
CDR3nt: TGTGCCAGCAGCCCATGGACAGGGGGCTACGAGCAGTACTTC

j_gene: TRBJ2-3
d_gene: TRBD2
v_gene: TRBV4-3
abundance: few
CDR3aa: CASSQGTSGGHTDTQYF
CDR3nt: TGCGCCAGCAGCCAAGGGACTAGCGGGGGACACACAGATACGCAGTATTTT

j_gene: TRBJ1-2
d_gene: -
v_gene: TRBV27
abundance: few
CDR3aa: CASSSLTGRVGYTF
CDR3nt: TGTGCCAGCAGTTCCTTAACAGGGAGAGTAGGCTACACCTTC

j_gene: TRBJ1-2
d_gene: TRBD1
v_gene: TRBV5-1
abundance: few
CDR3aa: CASSSGTANYNRYTF
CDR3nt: TGCGCCAGCAGCTCGGGGACAGCCAACTATAACCGCTACACCTTC

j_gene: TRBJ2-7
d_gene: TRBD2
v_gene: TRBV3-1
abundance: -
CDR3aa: CASSQVGRGFYEQYF
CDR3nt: TGTGCCAGCAGCCAAGTCGGGAGGGGATTCTACGAGCAGTACTTC

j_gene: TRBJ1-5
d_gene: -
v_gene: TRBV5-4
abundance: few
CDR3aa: CASSPGWGSNQPQHF
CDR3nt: TGTGCCAGCAGCCCAGGTTGGGGTAGCAATCAGCCCCAGCATTTT

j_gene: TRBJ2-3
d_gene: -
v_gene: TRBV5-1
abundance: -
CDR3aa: CASSSRMRGDTQYF
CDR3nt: TGCGCCAGCAGCTCTCGAATGAGGGGAGATACGCAGTATTTT

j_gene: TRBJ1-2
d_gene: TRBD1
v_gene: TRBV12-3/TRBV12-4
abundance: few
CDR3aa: CASSLGQGITNYGYTF
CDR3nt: TGTGCCAGCAGTCTCGGACAGGGAATCACTAACTATGGCTACACCTTC

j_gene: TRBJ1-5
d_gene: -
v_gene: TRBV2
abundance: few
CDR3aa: CASSPGQWQPQHF
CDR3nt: TGTGCCAGCAGCCCGGGTCAGTGGCAGCCCCAGCATTTT

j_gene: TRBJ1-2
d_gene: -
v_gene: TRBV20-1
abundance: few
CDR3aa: CSASPRGARGYTF
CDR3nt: TGCAGTGCTAGCCCTAGGGGGGCGCGGGGCTACACCTTC

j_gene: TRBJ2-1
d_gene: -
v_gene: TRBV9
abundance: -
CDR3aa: CASSVAGLRGTGGSNEQFF
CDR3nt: TGTGCCAGCAGCGTGGCGGGACTGCGTGGGACGGGTGGGAGCAATGAGCAGTTCTTC

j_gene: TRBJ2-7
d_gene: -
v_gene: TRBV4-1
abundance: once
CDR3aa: CASSQDRAPGGSYEQYF
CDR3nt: TGCGCCAGCAGCCAAGACCGGGCCCCTGGGGGCTCCTACGAGCAGTACTTC

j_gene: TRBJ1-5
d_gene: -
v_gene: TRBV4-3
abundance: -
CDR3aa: CAGSRELGENQPQHF
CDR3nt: TGCGCCGGCAGCCGCGAACTGGGGGAAAATCAGCCCCAGCATTTT

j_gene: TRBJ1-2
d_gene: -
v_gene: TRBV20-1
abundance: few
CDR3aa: CSAYSGGDIYGYTF
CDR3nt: TGCAGTGCCTACTCCGGGGGAGATATCTATGGCTACACCTTC

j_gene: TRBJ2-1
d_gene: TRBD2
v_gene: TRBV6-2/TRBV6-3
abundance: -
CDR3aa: CASTGSGINNEQFF
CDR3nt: TGTGCCAGCACAGGTAGCGGGATTAACAATGAGCAGTTCTTC

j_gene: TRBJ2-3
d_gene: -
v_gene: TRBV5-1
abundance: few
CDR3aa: CASSLAQPTDTQYF
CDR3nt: TGCGCCAGCAGCTTGGCCCAGCCCACAGATACGCAGTATTTT

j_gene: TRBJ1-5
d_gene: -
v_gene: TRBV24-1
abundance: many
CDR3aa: CATSDPLQVNQPQHF
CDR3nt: TGTGCCACCAGTGACCCTTTACAGGTTAATCAGCCCCAGCATTTT

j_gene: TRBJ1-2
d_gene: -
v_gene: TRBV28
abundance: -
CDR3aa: CASSLLPRLGGYTF
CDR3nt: TGTGCCAGCAGTTTATTGCCCAGGTTGGGTGGCTACACCTTC

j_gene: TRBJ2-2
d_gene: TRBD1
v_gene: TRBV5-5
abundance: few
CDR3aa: CASSYRQGTGELFF
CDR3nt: TGTGCCAGCAGTTACCGACAGGGGACCGGGGAGCTGTTTTTT

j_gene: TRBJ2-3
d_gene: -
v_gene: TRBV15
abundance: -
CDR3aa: CATSRRTGGGGTDTQYF
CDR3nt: TGTGCCACCAGCAGAAGAACAGGGGGAGGGGGCACAGATACGCAGTATTTT

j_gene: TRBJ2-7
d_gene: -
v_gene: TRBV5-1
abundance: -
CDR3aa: CASSIYGYEQYF
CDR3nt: TGCGCCAGCTCAATTTACGGCTACGAGCAGTACTTC

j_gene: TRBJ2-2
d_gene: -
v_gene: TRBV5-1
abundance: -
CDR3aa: CASSLRDPGASGELFF
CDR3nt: TGCGCCAGCAGCCTGCGGGACCCCGGCGCAAGCGGGGAGCTGTTTTTT

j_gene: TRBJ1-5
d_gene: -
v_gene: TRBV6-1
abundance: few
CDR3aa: CASRDQGNQPQHF
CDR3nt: TGTGCCAGCAGGGACCAGGGCAATCAGCCCCAGCATTTT

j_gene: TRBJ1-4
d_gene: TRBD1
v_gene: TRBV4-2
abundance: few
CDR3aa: CASSLGTGDEKLFF
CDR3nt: TGTGCCAGCAGTCTGGGGACAGGGGATGAAAAACTGTTTTTT

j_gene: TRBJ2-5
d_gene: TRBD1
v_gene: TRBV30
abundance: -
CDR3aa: CAWRGGAHRRDSADQETQYF
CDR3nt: TGTGCCTGGAGAGGAGGCGCCCATAGAAGGGACAGTGCGGACCAAGAGACCCAGTACTTC

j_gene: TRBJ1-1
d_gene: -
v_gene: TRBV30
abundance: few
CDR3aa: CAWRASGMNTEAFF
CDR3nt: TGTGCCTGGAGGGCCTCAGGGATGAACACTGAAGCTTTCTTT

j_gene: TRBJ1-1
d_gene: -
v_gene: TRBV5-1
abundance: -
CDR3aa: CASSLAYRIGNSRSSRAFF
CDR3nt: TGCGCCAGCAGCTTGGCCTATCGAATCGGGAACAGCCGATCTAGCAGAGCTTTCTTT

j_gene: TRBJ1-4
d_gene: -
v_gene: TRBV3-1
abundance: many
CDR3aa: CASSQFRARNEKLFF
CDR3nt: TGTGCCAGCAGCCAGTTTAGGGCTCGTAATGAAAAACTGTTTTTT

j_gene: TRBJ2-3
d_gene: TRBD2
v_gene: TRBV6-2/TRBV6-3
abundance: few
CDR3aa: CASRVSGSITDTQYF
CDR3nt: TGTGCCAGCAGGGTTAGCGGGAGCATCACAGATACGCAGTATTTT

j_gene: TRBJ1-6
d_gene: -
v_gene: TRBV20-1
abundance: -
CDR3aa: CSASAGNSPLHF
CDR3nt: TGCAGTGCTAGCGCGGGTAATTCACCCCTCCACTTT

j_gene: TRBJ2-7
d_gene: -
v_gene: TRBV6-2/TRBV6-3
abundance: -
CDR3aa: CASSYYRLGRYEQYF
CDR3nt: TGTGCCAGCAGTTACTATCGACTAGGCCGCTACGAGCAGTACTTC

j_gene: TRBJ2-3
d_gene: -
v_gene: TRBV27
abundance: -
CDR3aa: CASSLRAGWPDTQYF
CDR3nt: TGTGCCAGCAGTTTAAGGGCGGGATGGCCAGATACGCAGTATTTT